This T cell receptor (beta chain) was identified in a study of OX40 agonist ivuxolimab in advanced cancers. Assay used: immunoSEQ multiplex PCR; TCRdb lists only in-frame clones, some missing. The sample includes roughly 90,000 clones, roughly 93% seen only once; the top ten take roughly 0.32%. The specimen was CD4+ or CD8+ T cells sorted from blood, collected in a trial of the OX40 agonist ivuxolimab. The receptor's source is an adult with an advanced solid tumor such as melanoma, head and neck, liver or kidney cancer.

The CDR3 DNA is TGCGCCAGCAGCGGGACCGGCGGCCTCGAGCAGTACTTC. Its translation is CASSGTGGLEQYF. The chain links TRBV10-1 to TRBJ2-7, with D possibly being TRBD1 or TRBD2 (5 bases each). This CDR3 spans 13 amino acids. The V gene lost 6 bases and the J gene lost 6 bases, with 15 bases spanning the gap. The V gene's germline CDR1 is WNHNN and CDR2 SYGVQD (reference sequence).